This TCR beta chain derives from a study of T cells in Graves' hyperthyroidism and ophthalmopathy. A few counts support this clonotype. Its antigen is unknown. Findings and caveats of the study: Blood shared most expanded thyroid clonotypes above 0.001. From stable hyperthyroidism, ophthalmopathy was separated by a 13 V-J model.

Per germline, CDR1 DFQATT and CDR2 SNEGSKA (reference sequence). The CDR3 is 15 amino acids. Trimming stripped 7 bases from V and 0 bases from J, with 17 bases between. Clinicians diagnosed patients from clinical symptoms, serum thyroxine and TRAb, thyroid ultrasound and orbital computed tomography. Researchers took RNA transcripts and amplified the TCR beta CDR3 regions from them. HTBI primers were used for first-round RT-PCR of the TCR CDR3. TCRdb re-called the multiplex PCR reads with MiXCR, one entry per CDR3 protein. The sample has 370,000 or so distinct CDR3 sequences; 25% are singletons. The specimen sequenced was blood. The receptor comes from a man aged 45-65 years with Graves' hyperthyroidism. V usage is TRBV20-1 and J usage is TRBJ2-3, with D possibly TRBD2 on 5 matching bases. The DNA for the CDR3 is TGCAGTGTTTTCGGGCTGGAGGAAAGCACAGATACGCAGTATTTT. Amino acids: CSVFGLEESTDTQYF.